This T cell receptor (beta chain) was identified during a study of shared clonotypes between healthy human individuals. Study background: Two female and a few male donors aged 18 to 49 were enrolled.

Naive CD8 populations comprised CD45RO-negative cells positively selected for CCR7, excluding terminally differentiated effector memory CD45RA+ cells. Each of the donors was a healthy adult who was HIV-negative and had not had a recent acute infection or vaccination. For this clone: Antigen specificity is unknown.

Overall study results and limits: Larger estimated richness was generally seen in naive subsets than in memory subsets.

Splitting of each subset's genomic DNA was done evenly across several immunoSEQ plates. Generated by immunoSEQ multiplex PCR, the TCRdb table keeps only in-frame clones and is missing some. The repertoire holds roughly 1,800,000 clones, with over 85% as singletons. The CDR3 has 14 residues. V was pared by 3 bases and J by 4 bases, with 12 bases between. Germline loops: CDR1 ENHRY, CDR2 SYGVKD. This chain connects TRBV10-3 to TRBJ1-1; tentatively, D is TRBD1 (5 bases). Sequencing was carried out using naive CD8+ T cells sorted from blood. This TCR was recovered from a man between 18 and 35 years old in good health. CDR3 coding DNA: TGTGCCATCAGTGACGTGGGCAGGGCCACTGAAGCTTTCTTT. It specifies CAISDVGRATEAFF.